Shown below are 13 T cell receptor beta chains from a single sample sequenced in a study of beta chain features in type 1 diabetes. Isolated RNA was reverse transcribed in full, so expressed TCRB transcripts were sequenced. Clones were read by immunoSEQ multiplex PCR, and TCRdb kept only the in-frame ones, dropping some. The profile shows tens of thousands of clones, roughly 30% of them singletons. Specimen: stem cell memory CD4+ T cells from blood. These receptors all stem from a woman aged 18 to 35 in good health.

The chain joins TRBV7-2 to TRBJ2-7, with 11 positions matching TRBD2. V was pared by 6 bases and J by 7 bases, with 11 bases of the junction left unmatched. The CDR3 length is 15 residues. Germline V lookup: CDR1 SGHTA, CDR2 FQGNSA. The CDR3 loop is CASRGTSGVLREQYF. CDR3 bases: TGTGCCAGCAGGGGGACTAGCGGAGTCTTAAGGGAGCAGTACTTC.

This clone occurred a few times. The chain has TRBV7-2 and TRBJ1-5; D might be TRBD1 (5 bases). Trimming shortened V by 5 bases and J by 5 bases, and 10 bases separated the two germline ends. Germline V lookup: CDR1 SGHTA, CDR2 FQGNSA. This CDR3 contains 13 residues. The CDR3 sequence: CASSPRQYQPQHF. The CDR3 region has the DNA TGTGCCAGCAGCCCAAGACAGTATCAGCCCCAGCATTTT.

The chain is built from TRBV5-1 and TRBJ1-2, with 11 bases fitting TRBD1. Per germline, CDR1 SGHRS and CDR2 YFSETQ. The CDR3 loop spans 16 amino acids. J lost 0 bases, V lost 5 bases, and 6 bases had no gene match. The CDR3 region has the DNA TGCGCCAGCAGTTCCGGACAGGGGGCGGCTAACTATGGCTACACCTTC. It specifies CASSSGQGAANYGYTF.

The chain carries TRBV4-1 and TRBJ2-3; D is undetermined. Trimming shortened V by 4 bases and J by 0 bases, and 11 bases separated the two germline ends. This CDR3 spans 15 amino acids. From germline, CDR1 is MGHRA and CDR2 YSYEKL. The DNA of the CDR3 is TGCGCCAGCAGCCCTAGACTGGCTAGCACAGATACGCAGTATTTT. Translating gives CASSPRLASTDTQYF.

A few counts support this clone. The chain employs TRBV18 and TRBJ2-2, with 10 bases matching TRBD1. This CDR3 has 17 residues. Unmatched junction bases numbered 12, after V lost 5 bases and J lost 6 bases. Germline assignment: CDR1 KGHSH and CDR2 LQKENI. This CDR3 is CASSLLPTGGAPGELFF. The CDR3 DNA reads TGTGCCAGCTCATTACTACCGACAGGGGGCGCGCCCGGGGAGCTGTTTTTT.

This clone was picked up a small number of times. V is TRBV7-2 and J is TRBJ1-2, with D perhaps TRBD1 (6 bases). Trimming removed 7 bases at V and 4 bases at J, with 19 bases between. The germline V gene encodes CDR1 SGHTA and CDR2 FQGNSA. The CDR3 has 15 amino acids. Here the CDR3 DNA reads TGTGCCAGCACATCCCGGGGTGGGGGCTTCTATGGCTACACCTTC. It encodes CASTSRGGGFYGYTF.

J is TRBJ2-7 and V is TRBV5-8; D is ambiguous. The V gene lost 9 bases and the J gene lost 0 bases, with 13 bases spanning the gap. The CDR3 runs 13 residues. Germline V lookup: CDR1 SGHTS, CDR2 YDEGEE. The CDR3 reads CATSEYSSYEQYF. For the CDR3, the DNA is TGTGCCACCAGTGAGTATAGCTCCTACGAGCAGTACTTC.

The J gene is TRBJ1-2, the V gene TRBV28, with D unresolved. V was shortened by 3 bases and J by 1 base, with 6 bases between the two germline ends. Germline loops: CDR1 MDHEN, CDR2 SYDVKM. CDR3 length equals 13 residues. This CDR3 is CASSLYSNYGYTF. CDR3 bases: TGTGCCAGCAGTTTGTACAGTAACTATGGCTACACCTTC.

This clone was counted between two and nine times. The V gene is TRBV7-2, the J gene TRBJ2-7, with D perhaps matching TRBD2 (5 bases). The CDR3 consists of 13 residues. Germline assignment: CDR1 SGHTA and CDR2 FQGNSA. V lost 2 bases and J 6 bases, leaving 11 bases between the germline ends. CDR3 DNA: TGTGCCAGCAGCTTAACTAGGATAGTCGAGCAGTACTTC. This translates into CASSLTRIVEQYF.

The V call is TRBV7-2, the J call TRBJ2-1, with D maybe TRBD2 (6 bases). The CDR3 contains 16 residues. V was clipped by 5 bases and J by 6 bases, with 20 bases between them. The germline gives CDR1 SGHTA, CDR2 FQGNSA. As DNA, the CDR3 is TGTGCCAGCAGCCCCGGCCGGGACTGGAAAAGCAATGAGCAGTTCTTC. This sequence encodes CASSPGRDWKSNEQFF. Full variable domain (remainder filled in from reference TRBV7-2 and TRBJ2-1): GAGVSQSPSNKVTEKGKDVELRCDPISGHTALYWYRQSLGQGLEFLIYFQGNSAPDKSGLPSDRFSAERTGGSVSTLTIQRTQQEDSAVYLCASSPGRDWKSNEQFFGPGTRLTVL.

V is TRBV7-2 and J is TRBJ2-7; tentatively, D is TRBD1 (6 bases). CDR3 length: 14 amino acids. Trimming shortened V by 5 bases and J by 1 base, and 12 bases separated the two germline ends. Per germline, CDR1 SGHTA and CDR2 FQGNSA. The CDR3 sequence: CASSLSQGSYEQYF. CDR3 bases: TGTGCCAGCAGCCTATCACAGGGTTCCTACGAGCAGTACTTC.

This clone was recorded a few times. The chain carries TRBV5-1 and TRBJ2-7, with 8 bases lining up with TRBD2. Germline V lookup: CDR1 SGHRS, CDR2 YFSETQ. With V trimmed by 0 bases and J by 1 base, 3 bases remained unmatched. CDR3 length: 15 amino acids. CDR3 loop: CASSLGVAGSYEQYF. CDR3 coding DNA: TGCGCCAGCAGCTTGGGGGTAGCGGGGTCCTACGAGCAGTACTTC.

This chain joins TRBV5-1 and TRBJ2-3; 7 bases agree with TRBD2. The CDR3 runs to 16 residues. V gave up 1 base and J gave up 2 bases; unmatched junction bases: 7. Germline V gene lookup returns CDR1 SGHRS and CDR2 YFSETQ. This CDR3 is CASSLPASGTTDTQYF. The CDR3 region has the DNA TGCGCCAGCAGCTTGCCGGCTAGCGGCACCACAGATACGCAGTATTTT. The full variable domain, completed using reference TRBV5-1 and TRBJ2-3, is KAGVTQTPRYLIKTRGQQVTLSCSPISGHRSVSWYQQTPGQGLQFLFEYFSETQRNKGNFPGRFSGRQFSNSRSEMNVSTLELGDSALYLCASSLPASGTTDTQYFGPGTRLTVL.